The 23 T cell receptor beta chains below all came from one sample that was sequenced in a study of OX40 agonist ivuxolimab in advanced cancers. The data were produced by immunoSEQ multiplex PCR, yet TCRdb's version contains in-frame clones alone and is incomplete. The sample includes 75,000 to 95,000 clones, about 88% seen only once; the top ten take over 2%. Here the sequenced sample was CD4+ or CD8+ T cells sorted from blood, taken in a trial of the OX40 agonist ivuxolimab. These receptors originate from an adult with an advanced solid tumor such as melanoma, head and neck, liver or kidney cancer.

The chain couples TRBV11-3 to TRBJ1-1; maybe TRBD1 (5 bases). The V gene's germline CDR1 is SGHNT and CDR2 YENEEA. The CDR3 is 15 amino acids. V lost 1 base and J 7 bases, leaving 16 bases between the germline ends. In DNA, the CDR3 is TGTGCCAGCAGCTTAGGTGGTATTCCCGGGGGTGAAGCTTTCTTT. It yields the protein CASSLGGIPGGEAFF.

The CDR3 sequence: CASRKPASTDTQYF. CDR3 sequence (DNA): TGTGCCAGCAGGAAACCGGCGTCCACAGATACGCAGTATTTT. This chain joins TRBV7-9 and TRBJ2-3; no firm D call. Per germline, CDR1 SEHNR and CDR2 FQNEAQ (reference sequence). CDR3 length: 14 amino acids. Trimming removed 6 bases from V and 2 bases from J, with 12 bases in between.

J is TRBJ2-3 and V is TRBV14; D possibly corresponds to TRBD1 (6 bases). The CDR3 spans 16 residues. The germline V and J ends were trimmed by 3 bases and 2 bases, with 15 bases remaining between them. Germline assignment: CDR1 SGHDN and CDR2 FVKESK. In nucleotides, the CDR3 is TGTGCCAGCAGCCACCATCCGGGACAAAACACAGATACGCAGTATTTT. Translation: CASSHHPGQNTDTQYF.

The V and J genes are TRBV19 and TRBJ1-5, with 8 bases matching TRBD1. CDR1 LNHDA and CDR2 SQIVND come from the germline V gene (reference sequence). Trimming at V came to 3 bases and at J to 0 bases, leaving 13 bases not matched to a gene. CDR3 length: 19 amino acids. CDR3 coding DNA: TGTGCCAGTAGTATCTACCTCAGGGGGCTACAATATAGCAATCAGCCCCAGCATTTT. It codes for CASSIYLRGLQYSNQPQHF.

This rearrangement joins TRBV5-4 to TRBJ2-7, with a possible D match to TRBD1 (6 bases). With 1 base removed from V and 2 bases from J, the gap between germline ends came to 13 bases. The CDR3 has 15 amino acids. Germline V gene data show CDR1 as SGHNT and CDR2 as YYREEE (reference sequence). The chain's CDR3 is CASSLPGTITYEQYF. CDR3 nucleotides: TGTGCCAGCAGCTTGCCAGGGACAATCACCTACGAGCAGTACTTC. Together with reference TRBV5-4 and TRBJ2-7, the CDR3 gives the full variable domain: ETGVTQSPTHLIKTRGQQVTLRCSSQSGHNTVSWYQQALGQGPQFIFQYYREEENGRGNFPPRFSGLQFPNYSSELNVNALELDDSALYLCASSLPGTITYEQYFGPGTRLTVT.

This rearrangement joins TRBV11-3 to TRBJ2-7; D is unresolved. Trimming cost V 4 bases and J 4 bases, with 11 bases left between them. This CDR3 spans 13 amino acids. Germline loops: CDR1 SGHNT, CDR2 YENEEA. CDR3 loop: CASSSGHDYEQYF. The CDR3 DNA reads TGTGCCAGCAGCTCGGGTCACGATTACGAGCAGTACTTC.

The CDR3 reads CASSVERDPLGYGYTF. CDR3 coding DNA: TGTGCCAGCAGCGTAGAACGAGACCCCCTGGGTTATGGCTACACCTTC. The chain carries TRBV9 and TRBJ1-2, with no clear D. Germline V CDR1 and CDR2: SGDLS, YYNGEE. Trimming pared 0 bases from V and 5 bases from J, leaving 17 bases between. The CDR3 consists of 16 residues. The full variable domain, in which reference TRBV9 and TRBJ1-2 provide the parts outside the CDR3, is DSGVTQTPKHLITATGQRVTLRCSPRSGDLSVYWYQQSLDQGLQFLIQYYNGEERAKGNILERFSAQQFPDLHSELNLSSLELGDSALYFCASSVERDPLGYGYTFGSGTRLTVV.

The V gene is TRBV7-2, the J gene TRBJ1-2, with D uncertain. This CDR3 comprises 13 residues. The V end was cut by 2 bases, the J end by 5 bases, with 9 bases between. The germline gives CDR1 SGHTA, CDR2 FQGNSA. This CDR3 reads CASSLKAGYGYTF. CDR3 in DNA: TGTGCCAGCAGCTTAAAGGCGGGATATGGCTACACCTTC.

The chain has TRBV19 and TRBJ2-1; TRBD1 aligns across 7 bases. The CDR3 runs 15 residues. CDR1 is LNHDA, CDR2 SQIVND, per germline (reference sequence). V gave up 3 bases and J gave up 4 bases; unmatched junction bases: 6. The CDR3: CASSMGGTAYNEQFF. The CDR3 DNA follows: TGTGCCAGTAGTATGGGTGGGACAGCGTACAATGAGCAGTTCTTC.

This chain links TRBV5-1 with TRBJ2-1; TRBD2 matches at 9 bases. CDR1 and CDR2 from the germline V gene are SGHRS and YFSETQ. The J segment lost 5 bases and the V segment lost 0 bases, leaving 3 bases of the junction unmatched. The CDR3 has 15 residues. The CDR3 sequence: CASSLDSGGNNEQFF. The CDR3 coding sequence is TGCGCCAGCAGCTTGGATAGCGGGGGAAACAATGAGCAGTTCTTC.

The chain couples TRBV7-8 to TRBJ1-6; TRBD1 agrees at 7 bases. From germline, CDR1 is SGHVS and CDR2 FQNEAQ. J was trimmed by 6 bases and V by 5 bases; bases with no gene match: 4. The CDR3 is made up of 14 amino acids. The CDR3 bases are TGTGCCAGCAGCGTGACAGGGTCTAATTCACCCCTCCACTTT. Its translation: CASSVTGSNSPLHF. Supplemented by reference TRBV7-8 and TRBJ1-6, the full variable domain reads GAGVSQSPRYKVAKRGQDVALRCDPISGHVSLFWYQQALGQGPEFLTYFQNEAQLDKSGLPSDRFFAERPEGSVSTLKIQRTQQEDSAVYLCASSVTGSNSPLHFGNGTRLTVT.

As for this clone: The limits of the CDR3 on the DNA are not certain, so only TCRdb's listed CDR3 is given. This rearrangement joins TRBV21-1 to TRBJ2-7; the table's D call TRBD2 went unverified against the DNA. TRBV21-1 is listed as a pseudogene. The CDR3 is 15 residues long, counting both termini. CDR3 region: CASSKVGEGIYEQYF.

J is TRBJ1-2 and V is TRBV7-9; no clear D gene. The V end was cut by 5 bases, the J end by 1 base, with 17 bases between. The germline V gene has CDR1 SEHNR and CDR2 FQNEAQ (reference sequence). The CDR3 extends over 16 amino acids. The CDR3 DNA is TGTGCCAGCAGCCAACACGCTACGGGATTTAACTATGGCTACACCTTC. Residues: CASSQHATGFNYGYTF. The whole variable domain, remainder taken from reference TRBV7-9 and TRBJ1-2, is DTGVSQNPRHKITKRGQNVTFRCDPISEHNRLYWYRQTLGQGPEFLTYFQNEAQLEKSRLLSDRFSAERPKGSFSTLEIQRTEQGDSAMYLCASSQHATGFNYGYTFGSGTRLTVV.

CDR3 sequence: CASSRRGSGGAQYF. The CDR3 bases are TGTGCCAGCAGTCGGAGGGGGAGTGGGGGGGCCCAGTACTTC. The gene calls are TRBV28 and TRBJ2-5; maybe TRBD2 (7 bases). Between the trimmed V and J ends, which lost 5 bases and 9 bases, there was a span of 19 bases. Germline V gene data show CDR1 as MDHEN and CDR2 as SYDVKM. This CDR3 has 14 amino acids. Full variable domain (outside the CDR3, taken from reference TRBV28 and TRBJ2-5): DVKVTQSSRYLVKRTGEKVFLECVQDMDHENMFWYRQDPGLGLRLIYFSYDVKMKEKGDIPEGYSVSREKKERFSLILESASTNQTSMYLCASSRRGSGGAQYFGPGTRLLVL.

The J gene is TRBJ2-3, the V gene TRBV15, with D possibly matching TRBD1 (6 bases). The CDR3 runs 15 residues. V was cut by 5 bases and J by 2 bases, with 14 bases left in between. The germline CDR1 and CDR2 sequences are LNHNV and YYDKDF (reference sequence). CDR3 loop: CATSPGVKITDTQYF. CDR3 DNA: TGTGCCACCAGCCCAGGGGTCAAGATCACAGATACGCAGTATTTT. The full variable domain, with the rest looked up from reference TRBV15 and TRBJ2-3, is DAMVIQNPRYQVTQFGKPVTLSCSQTLNHNVMYWYQQKSSQAPKLLFHYYDKDFNNEADTPDNFQSRRPNTSFCFLDIRSPGLGDTAMYLCATSPGVKITDTQYFGPGTRLTVL.

V and J are TRBV5-1 and TRBJ1-1, with 7 bases fitting TRBD1. The CDR3 covers 15 residues. Per the germline V gene, CDR1 is SGHRS and CDR2 is YFSETQ. V lost 3 bases, J lost 2 bases, and 7 bases stayed unmatched. CDR3 protein: CASSSGDSPNTEAFF. As DNA, the CDR3 is TGCGCCAGCAGCTCCGGGGACAGCCCTAACACTGAAGCTTTCTTT.

The chain joins TRBV6-5 to TRBJ1-1, with D possibly TRBD1 on 6 matching bases. CDR3 size: 14 residues. The V and J ends lost 3 bases and 7 bases respectively, with 15 bases between them. Germline CDR1 is MNHEY and CDR2 is SVGAGI. The CDR3 DNA reads TGTGCCAGCAGTTATAACGGGGGCCCTTATGAAGCTTTCTTT. Its translation is CASSYNGGPYEAFF.

The V call is TRBV18, the J call TRBJ1-1; no reliable D call. Trimming shortened V by 5 bases and J by 5 bases, and 12 bases separated the two germline ends. The germline gives CDR1 KGHSH, CDR2 LQKENI. This CDR3 is built from 13 residues. CDR3 residues: CASSEGRGTEAFF. The CDR3 DNA sequence: TGTGCCAGCTCAGAGGGCCGTGGGACTGAAGCTTTCTTT.

The rearrangement links TRBV6-5 to TRBJ1-2; a possible D gene is TRBD1 (5 bases). Germline CDR1 is MNHEY and CDR2 is SVGAGI. V was shortened by 0 bases and J by 2 bases, with 10 bases between the two germline ends. The CDR3 extends over 15 amino acids. Here the CDR3 reads CASSYSSQANYGYTF. CDR3 coding DNA: TGTGCCAGCAGTTACTCCTCACAGGCGAACTATGGCTACACCTTC.

The V and J genes are TRBV5-1 and TRBJ2-3; unclear D gene. The ends were cut back, 3 bases at V and 6 bases at J, with 8 bases in the middle. The germline V gene has CDR1 SGHRS and CDR2 YFSETQ. The CDR3 contains 12 residues. For the CDR3, the DNA is TGCGCCAGCAGCTCCCCGTTCGATACGCAGTATTTT. Its translation is CASSSPFDTQYF.

The rearrangement links TRBV6-1 to TRBJ1-5; 7 bases are a match to TRBD1. The J segment lost 6 bases and the V segment lost 11 bases, leaving 7 bases of the junction unmatched. This CDR3 spans 12 amino acids. Per the germline V gene, CDR1 is MNHNS and CDR2 is SASEGT. The CDR3 region has the DNA TGTGCCTCGACAGGGATCCGTCAGCCCCAGCATTTT. Its protein product is CASTGIRQPQHF.

This clone came up a few times. The chain is built from TRBV27 and TRBJ2-1; D possibly corresponds to TRBD2 (6 bases). Germline-derived CDR1 and CDR2 are MNHEY and SMNVEV (reference sequence). The CDR3 runs to 14 residues. Trimming took 3 bases from V and 8 from J, leaving 14 bases between them. CDR3 DNA sequence: TGTGCCAGCAGTTTCCGACTAGGACCTGATGAGCAGTTCTTC. It codes for CASSFRLGPDEQFF.

The chain links TRBV11-2 to TRBJ2-1; D is undetermined. Per germline, CDR1 SGHAT and CDR2 FQNNGV. Trimming took off 1 base at V and 7 bases at J, with 8 bases between the two ends. The CDR3 length is 13 residues. CDR3 loop: CASSLGTRNEQFF. CDR3 bases: TGTGCCAGCAGCTTAGGGACCAGGAATGAGCAGTTCTTC.